This T cell receptor (beta chain) was sequenced in a study of vaccination effects on CD4 cells after COVID-19. The CDR3 runs 13 residues. V was trimmed by 2 bases and J by 5 bases, leaving 6 bases between them. Germline V gene data show CDR1 as MNHNS and CDR2 as SASEGT. Study-wide findings and caveats: Both infection-induced and vaccine-induced clones contracted markedly at late post-vaccination timepoints. Cross-reactivity with common cold coronaviruses was shown by only 1 of 255 vaccine-induced clones in healthy vaccinees.

The method was immunoSEQ multiplex PCR; TCRdb's version includes in-frame clones alone and lacks a portion of them. The sample includes some 60,000 clones, approximately 81% seen only once; the top ten take 4.3%. Subsequent to roughly 9 days of culture, CD4+ T cells were isolated. All study participants received two doses of BNT162b2 or mRNA-1273 vaccine. People in the vaccine group had not been infected with SARS-CoV-2 before, and their nucleocapsid antibodies were negative. At days 3 and 7, half of the medium was exchanged for IL-2 medium. To note about this clone: The antigen is unknown.

The chain links TRBV6-1 to TRBJ2-2, with D hard to call. This TCR was recovered from a human donor who received a COVID-19 vaccine. The specimen was CD4+ T cells from PBMCs cultured without peptide, collected after COVID-19 vaccination. CDR3 nucleotides: TGTGCCAGCAGTGAACAGCCGACCGGGGAGCTGTTTTTT. This encodes CASSEQPTGELFF.